The 19 T cell receptor beta chains in this list originate from one sample, sequenced in a study of early T cells in non-severe SARS-CoV-2 infection. TCRdb reanalysed the 5' RACE reads using MiXCR and keeps one entry per CDR3 protein. The table lists 75,000 to 95,000 distinct CDR3 sequences, around 16% of them singletons. The sequences come from whole blood, collected at baseline. Source of these receptors: an adult who was a healthcare worker with PCR-confirmed SARS-CoV-2 infection or an uninfected control (not recorded which).

This clonotype was counted ten times or more. J is TRBJ1-2 and V is TRBV7-9, with D perhaps TRBD1 (6 bases). CDR1 SEHNR and CDR2 FQNEAQ come from the germline V gene (reference sequence). The CDR3 has 13 amino acids. Trimming took 2 bases from V and 6 from J, leaving 10 bases between them. The CDR3 here is CASSLTGIHGYTF. The CDR3 DNA follows: TGTGCCAGCAGCTTAACAGGGATTCATGGCTACACCTTC. Full variable domain (outside the CDR3, taken from reference TRBV7-9 and TRBJ1-2): DTGVSQNPRHKITKRGQNVTFRCDPISEHNRLYWYRQTLGQGPEFLTYFQNEAQLEKSRLLSDRFSAERPKGSFSTLEIQRTEQGDSAMYLCASSLTGIHGYTFGSGTRLTVV.

This clonotype was detected ten times or more. This rearrangement joins TRBV4-2 to TRBJ2-2, with 7 bases that match TRBD1. The trim removed 7 bases at V and 10 bases at J, leaving 6 bases unmatched. Germline V lookup: CDR1 LGHNA, CDR2 YNFKEQ. The CDR3 length is 12 residues. This CDR3 reads CASTDREMELFF. The CDR3, as DNA: TGTGCCAGCACCGACAGGGAGATGGAGCTGTTTTTT.

The table lists this clonotype with many counts. The J gene is TRBJ2-3, the V gene TRBV11-2; 7 bases fit TRBD2. From germline, CDR1 is SGHAT and CDR2 FQNNGV. V shed 3 bases, J shed 0 bases, and the junction held 6 bases outside the gene matches. This CDR3 spans 16 amino acids. CDR3 DNA: TGTGCCAGCAGCTTCCTACTAGCGAGGAGCACAGATACGCAGTATTTT. Residues: CASSFLLARSTDTQYF. The variable domain in full, completed from reference TRBV11-2 and TRBJ2-3, reads EAGVAQSPRYKIIEKRQSVAFWCNPISGHATLYWYQQILGQGPKLLIQFQNNGVVDDSQLPKDRFSAERLKGVDSTLKIQPAKLEDSAVYLCASSFLLARSTDTQYFGPGTRLTVL.

This clonotype was detected a few times. V is TRBV11-2 and J is TRBJ1-2; maybe TRBD1 (5 bases). The CDR3 runs 16 residues. The ends were cut back, 4 bases at V and 5 bases at J, with 20 bases in the middle. CDR1 and CDR2 from the germline V gene are SGHAT and FQNNGV. This CDR3 is CASSSIRRRGEYGYTF. DNA of the CDR3: TGTGCCAGCAGCTCCATCCGCCGTAGGGGTGAATATGGCTACACCTTC.

This clonotype came up many times. The V and J genes are TRBV6-6 and TRBJ2-7; D may be TRBD2 (5 bases). Trimming left V 7 bases short and J 3 bases short, with 25 bases between. The CDR3 has 17 amino acids. Germline CDR1 and CDR2: MNHNY and SVGAGI (reference sequence). DNA for the CDR3: TGTGCCAGCATAAGGGCACAGCGAAGGAGCGGACTCTACGAGCAGTACTTC. It translates to CASIRAQRRSGLYEQYF.

This clonotype showed up many times. J is TRBJ2-1 and V is TRBV11-2; no clear D gene. Trimming stripped 1 base from V and 8 bases from J, with 3 bases between. Germline values: CDR1 SGHAT, CDR2 FQNNGV. CDR3 length: 11 residues. The DNA of the CDR3 is TGTGCCAGCAGCTTAGGGTATGAGCAGTTCTTC. This gives the protein CASSLGYEQFF.

This clonotype was observed once. This chain joins TRBV20-1 and TRBJ2-4; D call uncertain. The length of the CDR3 is 12 residues. Germline loops: CDR1 DFQATT, CDR2 SNEGSKA (reference sequence). V lost 3 bases, J lost 5 bases, and 8 bases lay in between. The CDR3, as DNA: TGCAGTGCTAGCGACCAGCAAAACATTCAGTACTTC. Its protein is CSASDQQNIQYF.

The CDR3 bases are TGTGCCAGCAGCCAAGAGAACAGGATTGAAAAACTGTTTTTT. Translating it yields CASSQENRIEKLFF. V usage is TRBV4-2 and J usage is TRBJ1-4, with a possible D match to TRBD1 (5 bases). Germline CDR1 LGHNA, CDR2 YNFKEQ. This CDR3 comprises 14 residues. Trimming left V 0 bases short and J 7 bases short, with 9 bases between.

This clonotype has just a few counts. The chain is built from TRBV7-6 and TRBJ2-5; 8 bases fit TRBD1. The CDR3 consists of 14 residues. Germline V CDR1 and CDR2: SGHVS, FNYEAQ. Germline trimming cut 6 bases from V and 1 base from J; bases unmatched to any gene: 4. CDR3 protein: CASRPGQGQETQYF. The CDR3 coding sequence is TGTGCCAGCAGGCCAGGACAGGGCCAAGAGACCCAGTACTTC.

This clonotype was detected a few times. This chain links TRBV18 with TRBJ2-7, with 8 bases fitting TRBD2. The CDR3 sequence is 16 residues long. The V segment lost 5 bases and the J segment 6 bases; nucleotides outside the gene matches: 15. Per the germline V gene, CDR1 is KGHSH and CDR2 is LQKENI. Here the CDR3 reads CASSTSKRENNPEQYF. CDR3 sequence (DNA): TGTGCCAGCTCAACGAGTAAGCGGGAGAATAACCCCGAGCAGTACTTC.

The chain couples TRBV7-8 to TRBJ1-2; D unresolved. CDR3 length: 14 amino acids. V was pared by 0 bases and J by 2 bases, with 7 bases between. Germline lookup yields CDR1 SGHVS and CDR2 FQNEAQ. CDR3 region: CASSLATGNYGYTF. In DNA form, the CDR3 reads TGTGCCAGCAGCTTAGCGACGGGGAACTATGGCTACACCTTC.

This clonotype was picked up many times. The chain links TRBV7-9 to TRBJ1-4, with a weak D call TRBD1 (5 bases). Germline CDR1 reads SEHNR; CDR2 reads FQNEAQ (reference sequence). The ends were cut back, 5 bases at V and 6 bases at J, with 13 bases in the middle. This CDR3 region has 14 residues. CDR3 amino acids: CASSTSGSDEKLFF. CDR3 in DNA: TGTGCCAGCAGCACCTCAGGGAGCGATGAAAAACTGTTTTTT.

This chain joins TRBV6-5 and TRBJ2-7, with D tentatively TRBD1 or TRBD2 (6 bases each). This CDR3 spans 16 amino acids. Germline loops: CDR1 MNHEY, CDR2 SVGAGI. V was clipped by 0 bases and J by 2 bases, with 14 bases between them. The CDR3 sequence: CASSYSEGVATYEQYF. CDR3 DNA sequence: TGTGCCAGCAGTTACTCGGAGGGGGTCGCCACCTACGAGCAGTACTTC.

The rearrangement links TRBV7-2 to TRBJ2-5; no reliable D call. CDR1 and CDR2 from the germline V gene are SGHTA and FQGNSA. CDR3 length equals 14 residues. The V and J ends lost 4 bases and 5 bases respectively, with 14 bases between them. CDR3 in amino acids: CASSSLFVGETQYF. CDR3 coding DNA: TGTGCCAGCAGCTCCCTTTTTGTTGGGGAGACCCAGTACTTC.

This clonotype turned up a few times. V usage is TRBV2 and J usage is TRBJ2-1, with 9 bases fitting TRBD1. This CDR3 contains 11 residues. Per germline, CDR1 SNHLY and CDR2 FYNNEI. Trimming removed 11 bases from V and 14 bases from J; junction bases left unmatched: 10. CDR3 region: CAGSRDRVEFF. The CDR3 DNA follows: TGTGCCGGGTCCCGGGACAGGGTCGAGTTCTTC. Drawing the rest from reference TRBV2 and TRBJ2-1, the complete variable domain is EPEVTQTPSHQVTQMGQEVILRCVPISNHLYFYWYRQILGQKVEFLVSFYNNEISEKSEIFDDQFSVERPDGSNFTLKIRSTKLEDSAMYFCAGSRDRVEFFGPGTRLTVL.

The rearrangement uses TRBV29-1 and TRBJ1-1; D call uncertain. This CDR3 has 11 amino acids. CDR1 is SQVTM and CDR2 is ANQGSEA in the germline V gene. V was pared by 6 bases and J by 5 bases, with 10 bases between. CDR3 coding DNA: TGCAGCGTAGTGATGGCTACTGAAGCTTTCTTT. Translating it yields CSVVMATEAFF. The full variable domain, in which reference TRBV29-1 and TRBJ1-1 provide the parts outside the CDR3, is SAVISQKPSRDICQRGTSLTIQCQVDSQVTMMFWYRQQPGQSLTLIATANQGSEATYESGFVIDKFPISRPNLTFSTLTVSNMSPEDSSIYLCSVVMATEAFFGQGTRLTVV.

In its sample, this clonotype was seen a few times. This chain uses TRBV24-1 with TRBJ2-2, with a tentative D call TRBD2 (5 bases). V lost 7 bases, J lost 5 bases, and 7 bases lay in between. The CDR3 spans 12 residues. CDR1 and CDR2 (germline): KGHDR, SFDVKD. CDR3 in amino acids: CATRRGTGELFF. Written as DNA, the CDR3 is TGTGCCACCAGGAGAGGGACCGGGGAGCTGTTTTTT.

For the CDR3, the DNA is TGTGCCAGTATCCGGGCTGGCTACACCTTC. This codes for CASIRAGYTF. This chain links TRBV19 with TRBJ1-2; D uncertain. The germline V and J ends were trimmed by 7 bases and 7 bases, with 7 bases remaining between them. Germline CDR1 reads LNHDA; CDR2 reads SQIVND (reference sequence). The CDR3 runs 10 residues.

The table lists this clonotype with a few counts. V gene TRBV24-1 combines with J gene TRBJ1-5; D is unresolved. The CDR3 has 18 amino acids. Trimming took off 2 bases at V and 4 bases at J, with 20 bases between the two ends. In germline, CDR1 is KGHDR, CDR2 SFDVKD. For the CDR3, the DNA is TGTGCCACCAGTGATTCTCTAGTTGGCCAGAGGCCTAATCAGCCCCAGCATTTT. Encoded protein: CATSDSLVGQRPNQPQHF.